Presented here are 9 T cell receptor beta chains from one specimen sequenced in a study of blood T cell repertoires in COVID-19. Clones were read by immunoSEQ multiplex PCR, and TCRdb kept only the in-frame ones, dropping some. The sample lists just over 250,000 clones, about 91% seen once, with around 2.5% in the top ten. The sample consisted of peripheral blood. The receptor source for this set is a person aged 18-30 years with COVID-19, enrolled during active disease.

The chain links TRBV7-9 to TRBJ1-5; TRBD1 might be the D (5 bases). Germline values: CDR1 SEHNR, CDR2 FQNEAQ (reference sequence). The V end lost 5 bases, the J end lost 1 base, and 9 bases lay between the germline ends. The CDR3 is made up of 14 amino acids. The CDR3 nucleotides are TGTGCCAGCAGCACGGGACTGAGCAATCAGCCCCAGCATTTT. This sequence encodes CASSTGLSNQPQHF.

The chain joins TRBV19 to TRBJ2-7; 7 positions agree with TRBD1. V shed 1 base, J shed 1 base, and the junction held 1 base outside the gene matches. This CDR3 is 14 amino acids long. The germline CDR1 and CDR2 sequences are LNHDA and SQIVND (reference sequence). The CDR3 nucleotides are TGTGCCAGTAGTATAGGGGACAGTTCCTACGAGCAGTACTTC. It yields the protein CASSIGDSSYEQYF.

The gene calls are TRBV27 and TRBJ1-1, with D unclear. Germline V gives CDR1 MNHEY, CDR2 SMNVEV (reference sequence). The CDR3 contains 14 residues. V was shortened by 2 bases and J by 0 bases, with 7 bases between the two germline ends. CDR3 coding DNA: TGTGCCAGCAGTTTAAACAGCATGAACACTGAAGCTTTCTTT. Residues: CASSLNSMNTEAFF.

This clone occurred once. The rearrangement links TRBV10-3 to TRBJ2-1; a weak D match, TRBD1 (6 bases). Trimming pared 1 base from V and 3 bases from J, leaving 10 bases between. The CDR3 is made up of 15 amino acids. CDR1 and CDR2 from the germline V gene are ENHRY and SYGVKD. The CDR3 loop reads CAISEYGQIYNEQFF. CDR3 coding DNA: TGTGCCATCAGTGAGTACGGACAGATCTACAATGAGCAGTTCTTC.

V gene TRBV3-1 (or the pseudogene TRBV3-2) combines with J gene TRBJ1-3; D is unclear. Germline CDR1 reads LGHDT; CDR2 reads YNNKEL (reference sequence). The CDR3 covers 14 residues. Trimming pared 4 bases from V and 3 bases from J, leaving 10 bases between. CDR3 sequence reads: CASSRSESGNTIYF. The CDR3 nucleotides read TGTGCCAGCAGCCGGTCAGAAAGTGGAAACACCATATATTTT.

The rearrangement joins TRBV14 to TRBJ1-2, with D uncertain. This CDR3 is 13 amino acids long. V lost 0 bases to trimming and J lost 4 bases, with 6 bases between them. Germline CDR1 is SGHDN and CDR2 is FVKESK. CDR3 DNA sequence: TGTGCCAGCAGCCAAGAACTGCTCTATGGCTACACCTTC. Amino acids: CASSQELLYGYTF.

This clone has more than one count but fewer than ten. This CDR3 reads CASSPQGTEAFF. The CDR3 nucleotides read TGTGCCAGCAGTCCGCAGGGGACTGAAGCTTTCTTT. The chain combines TRBV28 with TRBJ1-1, with D tentatively TRBD1 (6 bases). CDR1 is MDHEN, CDR2 SYDVKM, per germline. The CDR3 length is 12 residues. V lost 5 bases and J lost 5, with 9 bases in between.

The CDR3 bases are TGTGCCAGCAGCCCCTCCGGGAACACTAATGAAAAACTGTTTTTT. Translating it yields CASSPSGNTNEKLFF. V gene TRBV9 combines with J gene TRBJ1-4; D is unresolved. The CDR3 sequence is 15 residues long. Germline V gives CDR1 SGDLS, CDR2 YYNGEE. Trimming took off 4 bases at V and 2 bases at J, with 12 bases between the two ends.

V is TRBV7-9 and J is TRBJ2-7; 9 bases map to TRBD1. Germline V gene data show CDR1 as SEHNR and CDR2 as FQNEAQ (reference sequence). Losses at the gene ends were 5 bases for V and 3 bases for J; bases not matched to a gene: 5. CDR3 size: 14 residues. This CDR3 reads CASSQTGGGYEQYF. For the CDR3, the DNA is TGTGCCAGCAGCCAGACAGGGGGGGGCTACGAGCAGTACTTC.